The next 13 T cell receptor beta chains were all read from a single sample in a study of Graves' ophthalmopathy and Graves' hyperthyroidism. TCR beta CDR3 amplification used RNA transcripts. Following a first-round RT-PCR that used HTBI primers, a second-round multiplex PCR was carried out. TCRdb called the multiplex PCR reads again in MiXCR, with one record for every CDR3 protein. This sample has over 200,000 distinct CDR3 sequences; roughly 27% occur once, and the top ten carry around 10%. Sequencing input: peripheral blood. The origin of the receptors is a man aged 50 to 59 with Graves' ophthalmopathy.

This chain uses TRBV28 with TRBJ2-7; D is unclear. This CDR3 has 13 amino acids. Trimming cost V 2 bases and J 3 bases, with 8 bases left between them. CDR1 is MDHEN, CDR2 SYDVKM, per germline. The CDR3 DNA reads TGTGCCAGCAGTTTAGGGGATCTCTACGAGCAGTACTTC. Translating gives CASSLGDLYEQYF.

V is TRBV28 and J is TRBJ1-2; D gene uncertain. Germline values: CDR1 MDHEN, CDR2 SYDVKM. Trimming took 8 bases from V and 7 from J, leaving 14 bases between them. The CDR3 runs 12 residues. The CDR3 spells CASATALSGYTF. Written as DNA, the CDR3 is TGTGCCAGCGCCACGGCCTTGTCTGGCTACACCTTC.

This clonotype was found many times. The CDR3 nucleotides read TGTGCCAGCAGTGAACGGACGGGAACTGAAGCTTTCTTT. Translating gives CASSERTGTEAFF. This chain connects TRBV6-1 to TRBJ1-1; D unclear. Per the germline V gene, CDR1 is MNHNS and CDR2 is SASEGT. V was cut by 2 bases and J by 5 bases, with 9 bases left in between. CDR3 length equals 13 residues.

This clonotype has a count of ten or more. The rearrangement uses TRBV6-1 and TRBJ1-1; D remains unclear. V was pared by 6 bases and J by 0 bases, with 8 bases between. Germline assignment: CDR1 MNHNS and CDR2 SASEGT. This CDR3 spans 13 amino acids. This CDR3 is CASRAVLNTEAFF. CDR3 DNA: TGTGCCAGCAGAGCCGTACTGAACACTGAAGCTTTCTTT.

This clonotype was counted many times. This chain uses TRBV27 with TRBJ1-1; D call uncertain. This CDR3 has 14 residues. With 6 bases removed from V and 1 base from J, the gap between germline ends came to 12 bases. Germline V gene lookup returns CDR1 MNHEY and CDR2 SMNVEV (reference sequence). CDR3 protein: CASSTWTGNTEAFF. The DNA for the CDR3 is TGTGCCAGCAGCACCTGGACGGGGAACACTGAAGCTTTCTTT.

This clonotype was found many times. The V gene is TRBV28, the J gene TRBJ2-7; weak D call: TRBD1 (6 bases). V was trimmed by 6 bases and J by 5 bases, leaving 14 bases between them. Germline lookup yields CDR1 MDHEN and CDR2 SYDVKM. The CDR3 covers 13 residues. CDR3 sequence reads: CASRNTGTNEQYF. The DNA of the CDR3 is TGTGCCAGCAGGAACACCGGGACAAACGAGCAGTACTTC.

Ten or more counts support this clonotype. This chain joins TRBV2 and TRBJ2-7; TRBD1 aligns across 10 bases. J gave up 6 bases and V 5 bases, and 10 bases lay outside the gene matches. The CDR3 length is 15 residues. CDR1 is SNHLY, CDR2 FYNNEI, per germline. DNA for the CDR3: TGTGCCAGCAGTCCCTCGTTGACAGGGGGCCGCGAGCAGTACTTC. It encodes CASSPSLTGGREQYF.

This clonotype was seen repeatedly, ten times or more. CDR3 nucleotide sequence: TGTGCCAGCAGTGAATTTGAGAGTCATTACGAGCAGTACTTC. Translation gives CASSEFESHYEQYF. The chain couples TRBV6-1 to TRBJ2-7; no clear D. The V gene's germline CDR1 is MNHNS and CDR2 SASEGT. V lost 2 bases and J 4 bases, leaving 12 bases between the germline ends. The CDR3 loop spans 14 amino acids.

There are many counts of this clonotype. The V call is TRBV6-6, the J call TRBJ2-5; the match to TRBD1 covers 11 bases. With 8 bases clipped from V and 5 bases from J, the junction kept 10 bases outside the gene matches. The CDR3 runs to 15 residues. CDR1 and CDR2 from the germline V gene are MNHNY and SVGAGI (reference sequence). The CDR3 bases are TGTGCCAGCCGTTCCGGGACAGGGGGTTGGGAGACCCAGTACTTC. Protein: CASRSGTGGWETQYF.

The table lists this clonotype with many counts. V usage is TRBV20-1 and J usage is TRBJ2-7; 9 bases are shared with TRBD1. Germline lookup yields CDR1 DFQATT and CDR2 SNEGSKA (reference sequence). The CDR3 has 13 amino acids. In DNA, the CDR3 is TGCAGAGCCGGACAGGGGTTAGACTACGAGCAGTACTTC. This encodes CRAGQGLDYEQYF.

This clonotype was recorded many times. CDR3 protein: CSARDLGGRDYEQYF. Written as DNA, the CDR3 is TGCAGTGCTAGAGATCTGGGGGGGAGGGATTACGAGCAGTACTTC. The J gene is TRBJ2-7, the V gene TRBV20-1, with 7 bases identical to TRBD2. Germline-derived CDR1 and CDR2 are DFQATT and SNEGSKA (reference sequence). This CDR3 contains 15 residues. The junction had 9 bases not matched to a gene; V was cut back by 0 bases and J by 4 bases.

V gene TRBV28 combines with J gene TRBJ1-3; TRBD1 agrees at 9 bases. CDR1 MDHEN and CDR2 SYDVKM come from the germline V gene. Trimming took 5 bases from V and 0 from J; bases not matched to a gene: 11. The CDR3 sequence is 18 residues long. The CDR3 protein is CASSAGTGRRVSGNTIYF. CDR3 bases: TGTGCCAGCAGTGCCGGGACAGGGAGAAGGGTCTCTGGAAACACCATATATTTT.

This clonotype was counted at least ten times. This sequence joins TRBV5-1 and TRBJ1-2; D may be TRBD1 (6 bases). Germline CDR1 is SGHRS and CDR2 is YFSETQ. V lost 0 bases, J lost 4 bases, and 13 bases lay in between. This CDR3 spans 15 amino acids. The CDR3 protein is CASSLGHRDIYGYTF. DNA of the CDR3: TGCGCCAGCAGCTTGGGGCACAGGGACATCTATGGCTACACCTTC. Filled out from reference TRBV5-1 and TRBJ1-2, the complete variable domain reads KAGVTQTPRYLIKTRGQQVTLSCSPISGHRSVSWYQQTPGQGLQFLFEYFSETQRNKGNFPGRFSGRQFSNSRSEMNVSTLELGDSALYLCASSLGHRDIYGYTFGSGTRLTVV.